A single sample is the source of the 12 T cell receptor beta chains below, sequenced in a study of T-cell memory formation after mild COVID-19. TCRdb called the 5' RACE reads again in MiXCR, with one record for every CDR3 protein. The sample includes roughly 380,000 distinct CDR3 sequences, around 28% of them seen just once. Sequencing was performed on PBMCs or a T cell subset sorted from them (not recorded which). The receptors originated from an adult woman who had mild COVID-19 (a few samples of this study predate the infection). Cell type and time point are not known.

The CDR3 region is CASRRGLAGLTDTQYF. CDR3 coding DNA: TGTGCCAGCAGACGTGGACTAGCGGGACTCACAGATACGCAGTATTTT. The chain employs TRBV6-5 and TRBJ2-3; 12 bases are a match to TRBD2. The V segment lost 6 bases and the J segment 2 bases; nucleotides outside the gene matches: 6. In germline, CDR1 is MNHEY, CDR2 SVGAGI. This CDR3 region has 16 residues.

This clonotype was counted many times. This rearrangement joins TRBV4-3 to TRBJ2-2; tentatively, D is TRBD1 (5 bases). The V and J ends lost 0 bases and 6 bases respectively, with 17 bases between them. Germline CDR1 LGHNA, CDR2 YSLEER. The length of the CDR3 is 17 residues. CDR3 sequence reads: CASSQEIRAWGPGELFF. The DNA for the CDR3 is TGCGCCAGCAGCCAAGAAATTCGGGCATGGGGCCCCGGGGAGCTGTTTTTT.

CDR3 region: CASSSLTGITEAFF. The DNA of the CDR3 is TGTGCCAGCAGCTCGTTGACAGGGATCACTGAAGCTTTCTTT. The chain couples TRBV7-8 to TRBJ1-1, with TRBD1 matching over 7 bases. Germline CDR1 and CDR2: SGHVS and FQNEAQ. The CDR3 is made up of 14 amino acids. V was pared by 4 bases and J by 4 bases, with 6 bases of the junction left unmatched.

The chain joins TRBV30 to TRBJ2-7; D not certain. The V end was cut by 0 bases, the J end by 2 bases, with 2 bases between. This CDR3 contains 11 residues. The germline gives CDR1 GTSNPN, CDR2 SVGIG (reference sequence). The CDR3: CAWSVAYEQYF. CDR3 nucleotide sequence: TGTGCCTGGAGTGTAGCCTACGAGCAGTACTTC.

V gene TRBV9 combines with J gene TRBJ2-1, with 8 bases aligning to TRBD1. V was pared by 0 bases and J by 8 bases, with 7 bases of the junction left unmatched. CDR3 length: 15 residues. The germline CDR1 and CDR2 sequences are SGDLS and YYNGEE. CDR3 sequence reads: CASSVGQGASDEQFF. The CDR3 nucleotides read TGTGCCAGCAGCGTAGGGCAGGGGGCTAGCGATGAGCAGTTCTTC.

V is TRBV24-1 and J is TRBJ2-1; D might be TRBD2 (6 bases). There are 17 residues in the CDR3. The V and J ends lost 3 bases and 0 bases respectively, with 14 bases between them. In germline, CDR1 is KGHDR, CDR2 SFDVKD. The CDR3 protein is CATSDPSGRGSYNEQFF. Here the CDR3 DNA reads TGTGCCACCAGTGATCCATCGGGGCGGGGCTCCTACAATGAGCAGTTCTTC.

The CDR3 protein is CASSLGGQAGELFF. The DNA for the CDR3 is TGTGCCAGCAGCTTAGGGGGTCAGGCCGGGGAGCTGTTTTTT. The chain uses TRBV7-8 and TRBJ2-2; no reliable D call. The germline gives CDR1 SGHVS, CDR2 FQNEAQ. The CDR3 has 14 residues. Trimming cost V 1 base and J 6 bases, with 9 bases left between them.

In its sample, this clonotype was seen many times. The chain combines TRBV7-2 with TRBJ2-7; no clear D. Germline CDR1 reads SGHTA; CDR2 reads FQGNSA. V shed 3 bases and J shed 5 bases, with 5 bases lying between them. This CDR3 is 11 amino acids long. The CDR3 here is CASSFNHEQYF. The CDR3 DNA sequence: TGTGCCAGCAGCTTTAACCACGAGCAGTACTTC.

V usage is TRBV7-8 and J usage is TRBJ2-7; 10 bases map to TRBD2. Unmatched junction bases numbered 11, after V lost 5 bases and J lost 7 bases. This CDR3 has 15 amino acids. Germline CDR1 reads SGHVS; CDR2 reads FQNEAQ. This chain's CDR3 is CASSRRLAGVWEQYF. The DNA of the CDR3 is TGTGCCAGCAGCCGCAGGCTAGCGGGAGTGTGGGAGCAGTACTTC.

Only a few counts were recorded for this clonotype. The rearrangement uses TRBV5-1 and TRBJ2-1; D is possibly TRBD1 (6 bases). CDR3 length: 13 amino acids. Germline V CDR1 and CDR2: SGHRS, YFSETQ. The ends were cut back, 5 bases at V and 5 bases at J, with 11 bases in the middle. CDR3: CASSWDNNNEQFF. As DNA, the CDR3 is TGCGCCAGCAGTTGGGACAACAACAATGAGCAGTTCTTC.

This clonotype was seen more than once but under ten times. V and J are TRBV3-1 and TRBJ1-6, with 9 bases identical to TRBD1. V lost 4 bases and J lost 6; bases outside the gene matches: 4. Germline CDR1 reads LGHDT; CDR2 reads YNNKEL (reference sequence). The CDR3 spans 15 residues. The CDR3 sequence is CASSRLGQGNSPLHF. As DNA, the CDR3 is TGTGCCAGCAGCCGCTTGGGACAGGGTAATTCACCCCTCCACTTT.

This chain uses TRBV7-9 with TRBJ1-2, with 8 nucleotides matching TRBD1. There are 16 residues in the CDR3. V dropped 5 bases and J dropped 6; count of bases not matched to a gene: 14. Germline V lookup: CDR1 SEHNR, CDR2 FQNEAQ (reference sequence). This chain's CDR3 is CASSPRTGYGVDGYTF. Written as DNA, the CDR3 is TGTGCCAGCAGCCCCCGGACAGGGTATGGGGTGGATGGCTACACCTTC.